This entry lists 10 T cell receptor beta chains sequenced from one sample in a study of T cells of healthy individuals. TCRdb re-derived calls from the 5' RACE reads in MiXCR, one entry per CDR3 protein. The data show about 41,000 distinct CDR3 sequences, approximately 5% seen once. These receptors all stem from a human donor in good health.

This clonotype has more than one count but fewer than ten. The chain recombines TRBV7-2 with TRBJ2-3; D is perhaps TRBD2 (6 bases). V was shortened by 5 bases and J by 2 bases, with 23 bases between the two germline ends. Germline CDR1 SGHTA, CDR2 FQGNSA. This CDR3 comprises 18 residues. Written as DNA, the CDR3 is TGTGCCAGCAGCAATAGAGGGGACTCGTGGGACCCCACAGATACGCAGTATTTT. This encodes CASSNRGDSWDPTDTQYF.

This clonotype was recorded many times. This sequence joins TRBV3-1 and TRBJ2-7; 8 nucleotides match TRBD2. Germline V lookup: CDR1 LGHDT, CDR2 YNNKEL (reference sequence). V shed 4 bases and J 1 base; nucleotides not matched to a gene: 6. There are 15 residues in the CDR3. Here the CDR3 reads CASSPGLVESYEQYF. In DNA, the CDR3 is TGTGCCAGCAGCCCGGGACTAGTAGAATCCTACGAGCAGTACTTC.

Many counts were recorded for this clonotype. The chain joins TRBV12-3 or TRBV12-4 to TRBJ2-7, with 11 bases lining up with TRBD2. The CDR3 has 15 residues. Trimming removed 6 bases from V and 3 bases from J; junction bases left unmatched: 7. The CDR3 is CASSYTTSGIYEQYF. Here the CDR3 DNA reads TGTGCCAGCAGCTATACGACTAGCGGGATCTACGAGCAGTACTTC.

This clonotype has a count of ten or more. The gene calls are TRBV7-6 and TRBJ2-2, with 10 bases identical to TRBD2. J lost 6 bases, V lost 5 bases, and 15 bases had no gene match. The CDR3 loop spans 18 amino acids. CDR1 and CDR2 (germline): SGHVS, FNYEAQ. CDR3 amino acids: CASSPLAGGQFQPGELFF. The CDR3 nucleotides are TGTGCCAGCAGCCCCTTAGCGGGGGGCCAGTTTCAGCCCGGGGAGCTGTTTTTT.

This clonotype was counted ten times or more. V gene TRBV12-3 or TRBV12-4 combines with J gene TRBJ2-4, with a weak D call TRBD2 (6 bases). CDR3 length: 15 residues. V was clipped by 3 bases and J by 2 bases, with 11 bases between them. The DNA for the CDR3 is TGTGCCAGCAGTTTTCACCGGGAGACCAAAAACATTCAGTACTTC. Amino acid sequence: CASSFHRETKNIQYF.

The CDR3 loop reads CASRGEGTEAFF. DNA for the CDR3: TGTGCCAGCAGAGGGGAAGGGACTGAAGCTTTCTTT. The chain joins TRBV7-9 to TRBJ1-1, with D possibly matching TRBD1 (5 bases). V was trimmed by 6 bases and J by 5 bases, leaving 10 bases between them. Germline V lookup: CDR1 SEHNR, CDR2 FQNEAQ (reference sequence). This CDR3 is 12 amino acids long.

This clonotype was counted many times. V and J are TRBV5-1 and TRBJ2-3; D gene uncertain. CDR1 SGHRS and CDR2 YFSETQ come from the germline V gene. The CDR3 has 15 residues. Trimming shortened V by 2 bases and J by 0 bases, and 10 bases separated the two germline ends. The CDR3 sequence is CASSLQAASTDTQYF. The CDR3, as DNA: TGCGCCAGCAGCTTACAAGCCGCTAGCACAGATACGCAGTATTTT.

V and J are TRBV7-9 and TRBJ1-2; D unresolved. V was shortened by 2 bases and J by 6 bases, with 7 bases between the two germline ends. CDR3 length: 12 residues. CDR1 and CDR2 from the germline V gene are SEHNR and FQNEAQ (reference sequence). The CDR3 is CASSLLGDGYTF. The CDR3, as DNA: TGTGCCAGCAGCTTACTGGGCGATGGCTACACCTTC.

V is TRBV14 and J is TRBJ2-5; TRBD1 is a possible D gene (6 bases). The V end was cut by 1 base, the J end by 5 bases, with 14 bases between. Germline V gives CDR1 SGHDN, CDR2 FVKESK. The CDR3 runs 15 residues. For the CDR3, the DNA is TGTGCCAGCAGCCAAGGACAGGTCAGATGGGAGACCCAGTACTTC. Protein: CASSQGQVRWETQYF.

This clonotype was observed at least ten times. The chain couples TRBV7-8 to TRBJ2-2; D ambiguous. In germline, CDR1 is SGHVS, CDR2 FQNEAQ. The CDR3 has 13 amino acids. Trimming left V 4 bases short and J 8 bases short, with 11 bases between. CDR3: CASSYHGSGELFF. The CDR3 coding sequence is TGTGCCAGCAGCTACCACGGGTCGGGGGAGCTGTTTTTT. The entire variable domain, with the rest obtained from reference TRBV7-8 and TRBJ2-2, is as follows: GAGVSQSPRYKVAKRGQDVALRCDPISGHVSLFWYQQALGQGPEFLTYFQNEAQLDKSGLPSDRFFAERPEGSVSTLKIQRTQQEDSAVYLCASSYHGSGELFFGEGSRLTVL.